This is a list of T cell receptor beta chains from one sample in a study of blood T cells in healthy people across ages. In TCRdb, the 5' RACE reads were re-called with MiXCR into one record per CDR3 protein. The data show 750,000 to 850,000 distinct CDR3 sequences, roughly 25% seen once. These same records also appear under a second study, on T cells of mothers and their children.

The sample was blood. These receptors originate from a boy under 18 in good health. The CDR3 runs from the conserved cysteine through the conserved F or W. A D gene is named only where the DNA matches it firmly. Clone size appears in some rows only: once, few, many, or a class for an expanded clone.

abundance: NA; v_gene: TRBV30; j_gene: TRBJ2-7; d_gene: TRBD1; CDR3aa: CACYGEGGGQGHNEQYF; CDR3nt: TGTGCCTGTTATGGAGAAGGTGGGGGACAGGGACACAACGAGCAGTACTTC
abundance: NA; v_gene: TRBV7-7; j_gene: TRBJ2-5; d_gene: NA; CDR3aa: CASSLDGPGETQYF; CDR3nt: TGTGCTAGCAGCTTGGACGGGCCAGGCGAGACCCAGTACTTC
abundance: NA; v_gene: TRBV10-3; j_gene: TRBJ1-4; d_gene: NA; CDR3aa: CAISESLGELFF; CDR3nt: TGTGCCATCAGTGAGTCATTAGGGGAACTGTTTTTT
abundance: many; v_gene: TRBV24-1; j_gene: TRBJ2-5; d_gene: NA; CDR3aa: CATSDHDRPETQYF; CDR3nt: TGTGCCACCAGTGACCACGACAGGCCAGAGACCCAGTACTTC
abundance: NA; v_gene: TRBV7-9; j_gene: TRBJ2-5; d_gene: NA; CDR3aa: CASSPIEARWSVETQYF; CDR3nt: TGTGCCAGCAGCCCAATAGAGGCTAGGTGGAGTGTGGAGACCCAGTACTTC
abundance: few; v_gene: TRBV27; j_gene: TRBJ2-5; d_gene: TRBD1; CDR3aa: CASSSGTGIQTQYF; CDR3nt: TGTGCCAGCAGTTCCGGGACAGGGATACAGACCCAGTACTTC
abundance: NA; v_gene: TRBV30; j_gene: TRBJ2-3; d_gene: NA; CDR3aa: CAWSPHPGAASRKYF; CDR3nt: TGTGCCTGGAGTCCCCATCCCGGAGCGGCCTCGCGGAAGTATTTT
abundance: many; v_gene: TRBV15; j_gene: TRBJ2-3; d_gene: NA; CDR3aa: CATSRGPGAGTDTQYF; CDR3nt: TGTGCCACCAGCAGAGGTCCGGGGGCCGGCACAGATACGCAGTATTTT
abundance: few; v_gene: TRBV7-2; j_gene: TRBJ2-1; d_gene: NA; CDR3aa: CASSPNRGMNEQFF; CDR3nt: TGTGCCAGCAGTCCGAACCGAGGTATGAATGAGCAGTTCTTC
abundance: NA; v_gene: TRBV12-3/TRBV12-4; j_gene: TRBJ2-3; d_gene: TRBD2; CDR3aa: CASSFRLAGGRTDTQYF; CDR3nt: TGTGCCAGCAGTTTTCGGCTAGCGGGAGGAAGGACAGATACGCAGTATTTT
abundance: NA; v_gene: TRBV20-1; j_gene: TRBJ2-5; d_gene: NA; CDR3aa: CSARDIGVETQYF; CDR3nt: TGCAGTGCTAGAGATATAGGGGTAGAGACCCAGTACTTC
abundance: few; v_gene: TRBV12-3/TRBV12-4; j_gene: TRBJ1-2; d_gene: NA; CDR3aa: CASSPRDYGYTF; CDR3nt: TGTGCCAGCAGCCCCCGCGACTATGGCTACACCTTC
abundance: NA; v_gene: TRBV12-3/TRBV12-4; j_gene: TRBJ1-3; d_gene: NA; CDR3aa: CASSPGGASGNTIYF; CDR3nt: TGTGCCAGCAGTCCCGGCGGAGCGTCTGGAAACACCATATATTTT
abundance: NA; v_gene: TRBV2; j_gene: TRBJ2-5; d_gene: NA; CDR3aa: CAIDRIMQETQYF; CDR3nt: TGTGCCATCGACAGGATTATGCAAGAGACCCAGTACTTC
abundance: once; v_gene: TRBV12-3/TRBV12-4; j_gene: TRBJ2-4; d_gene: TRBD1; CDR3aa: CASSLAGTGGINIQYF; CDR3nt: TGTGCCAGCAGTTTAGCTGGGACAGGGGGCATAAACATTCAGTACTTC
abundance: NA; v_gene: TRBV28; j_gene: TRBJ2-5; d_gene: TRBD1; CDR3aa: CASSFAGQGQETQYF; CDR3nt: TGTGCCAGCAGTTTCGCGGGACAGGGACAAGAGACCCAGTACTTC
abundance: few; v_gene: TRBV11-1; j_gene: TRBJ2-5; d_gene: NA; CDR3aa: CASSLALTEETQYF; CDR3nt: TGTGCCAGCAGCTTAGCGCTTACCGAAGAGACCCAGTACTTC
abundance: NA; v_gene: TRBV24-1; j_gene: TRBJ2-2; d_gene: NA; CDR3aa: CATSIASFTGELFF; CDR3nt: TGTGCCACCAGTATCGCCTCTTTCACCGGGGAGCTGTTTTTT
abundance: few; v_gene: TRBV24-1; j_gene: TRBJ2-1; d_gene: NA; CDR3aa: CATRFKGEQFF; CDR3nt: TGTGCCACCAGATTTAAGGGAGAGCAGTTCTTC
abundance: NA; v_gene: TRBV7-9; j_gene: TRBJ1-6; d_gene: TRBD1; CDR3aa: CASSADRGASGSPLHF; CDR3nt: TGTGCCAGCAGCGCCGACAGGGGGGCTTCTGGTTCACCCCTCCACTTT
abundance: many; v_gene: TRBV24-1; j_gene: TRBJ2-5; d_gene: TRBD1; CDR3aa: CATSEPGQGQETQYF; CDR3nt: TGTGCCACCAGTGAACCGGGACAGGGGCAGGAGACCCAGTACTTC
abundance: NA; v_gene: TRBV20-1; j_gene: TRBJ2-1; d_gene: TRBD2; CDR3aa: CSAASGRMSSYNEQFF; CDR3nt: TGCAGTGCCGCTAGCGGGAGGATGTCATCCTACAATGAGCAGTTCTTC
abundance: few; v_gene: TRBV5-8; j_gene: TRBJ2-7; d_gene: TRBD2; CDR3aa: CASSWGGIRPYEQYF; CDR3nt: TGTGCCAGCAGCTGGGGGGGGATTAGACCCTACGAGCAGTACTTC
abundance: few; v_gene: TRBV18; j_gene: TRBJ2-5; d_gene: NA; CDR3aa: CASSPIRETQYF; CDR3nt: TGTGCCAGCTCACCAATCCGAGAGACCCAGTACTTC
abundance: few; v_gene: TRBV3-1; j_gene: TRBJ1-2; d_gene: NA; CDR3aa: CASSQSDDNYTF; CDR3nt: TGTGCCAGCAGCCAATCGGACGATAACTACACCTTC
abundance: few; v_gene: TRBV3-1; j_gene: TRBJ2-7; d_gene: NA; CDR3aa: CASSHIGGETYEQYF; CDR3nt: TGTGCCAGCAGCCATATAGGAGGTGAAACCTACGAGCAGTACTTC
abundance: NA; v_gene: TRBV2; j_gene: TRBJ1-5; d_gene: NA; CDR3aa: CASSNWNQPQHF; CDR3nt: TGTGCCAGCAGTAATTGGAATCAGCCCCAGCATTTT
abundance: NA; v_gene: TRBV6-2/TRBV6-3; j_gene: TRBJ2-7; d_gene: NA; CDR3aa: CASSLPGISYEQYF; CDR3nt: TGTGCCAGCAGTTTGCCCGGGATTTCCTACGAGCAGTACTTC
abundance: once; v_gene: TRBV15; j_gene: TRBJ2-5; d_gene: TRBD1; CDR3aa: CATSRQATGPQQYF; CDR3nt: TGTGCCACCAGCAGACAGGCGACAGGGCCGCAGCAGTACTTC
abundance: few; v_gene: TRBV7-2; j_gene: TRBJ2-5; d_gene: NA; CDR3aa: CASSVYLASETQYF; CDR3nt: TGTGCCAGCAGCGTATACCTAGCGTCAGAGACCCAGTACTTC
abundance: NA; v_gene: TRBV27; j_gene: TRBJ2-3; d_gene: NA; CDR3aa: CASSLSENTDTQYF; CDR3nt: TGTGCCAGCAGTTTATCAGAGAACACAGATACGCAGTATTTT
abundance: few; v_gene: TRBV29-1; j_gene: TRBJ2-5; d_gene: TRBD2; CDR3aa: CSVPTSSGRARETQYF; CDR3nt: TGCAGCGTTCCAACCAGTAGCGGGAGGGCCCGGGAGACCCAGTACTTC
abundance: few; v_gene: TRBV6-5; j_gene: TRBJ2-7; d_gene: NA; CDR3aa: CASSYSLAEGPSYEQYF; CDR3nt: TGTGCCAGCAGTTACTCTTTGGCGGAGGGACCCTCCTACGAGCAGTACTTC
abundance: few; v_gene: TRBV6-2/TRBV6-3; j_gene: TRBJ2-5; d_gene: NA; CDR3aa: CASSYSIFADLEGQQETQYF; CDR3nt: TGTGCCAGCAGTTACTCGATCTTCGCCGACCTGGAAGGTCAGCAAGAGACCCAGTACTTC
abundance: NA; v_gene: TRBV7-2; j_gene: TRBJ1-1; d_gene: NA; CDR3aa: CASSFEGRGRDTEAFF; CDR3nt: TGTGCCAGCAGCTTTGAGGGGAGGGGGAGGGACACTGAAGCTTTCTTT
abundance: few; v_gene: TRBV29-1; j_gene: TRBJ1-1; d_gene: NA; CDR3aa: CSVARLLNTEAFF; CDR3nt: TGCAGCGTTGCCAGGCTATTGAACACTGAAGCTTTCTTT
abundance: few; v_gene: TRBV3-1; j_gene: TRBJ2-7; d_gene: NA; CDR3aa: CASSHDGLREQYF; CDR3nt: TGTGCCAGCAGCCACGACGGGCTCCGGGAGCAGTACTTC
abundance: few; v_gene: TRBV20-1; j_gene: TRBJ2-5; d_gene: NA; CDR3aa: CSAPGPGETQYF; CDR3nt: TGCAGTGCTCCGGGGCCCGGAGAGACCCAGTACTTC
abundance: NA; v_gene: TRBV28; j_gene: TRBJ1-2; d_gene: NA; CDR3aa: CASTLDTLSDGYTF; CDR3nt: TGTGCCAGCACGCTGGACACCCTTAGTGATGGCTACACCTTC
abundance: few; v_gene: TRBV28; j_gene: TRBJ2-7; d_gene: TRBD2; CDR3aa: CASSSPSREPSYEQYF; CDR3nt: TGTGCCAGCAGTTCTCCTTCGCGGGAGCCTTCCTACGAGCAGTACTTC
abundance: few; v_gene: TRBV9; j_gene: TRBJ2-7; d_gene: NA; CDR3aa: CASSAGTSDRYEQYF; CDR3nt: TGTGCCAGCAGCGCCGGGACCAGCGACCGCTACGAGCAGTACTTC
abundance: NA; v_gene: TRBV3-1; j_gene: TRBJ2-2; d_gene: TRBD1; CDR3aa: CASSRQGAGTGELFF; CDR3nt: TGTGCCAGCAGCCGACAGGGGGCCGGCACCGGGGAGCTGTTTTTT
abundance: NA; v_gene: TRBV7-2; j_gene: TRBJ2-7; d_gene: NA; CDR3aa: CASSLFEDHYEQYF; CDR3nt: TGTGCCAGCAGCTTATTCGAGGACCACTACGAGCAGTACTTC
abundance: few; v_gene: TRBV20-1; j_gene: TRBJ1-1; d_gene: TRBD1; CDR3aa: CSALGWDRGQNTEAFF; CDR3nt: TGCAGTGCTCTTGGTTGGGACAGGGGACAGAACACTGAAGCTTTCTTT
abundance: few; v_gene: TRBV20-1; j_gene: TRBJ2-7; d_gene: NA; CDR3aa: CSAFDNEQYF; CDR3nt: TGCAGTGCTTTTGATAACGAGCAGTACTTC
abundance: NA; v_gene: TRBV6-6; j_gene: TRBJ2-3; d_gene: TRBD2; CDR3aa: CASSYPWLAGASTDTQYF; CDR3nt: TGTGCCAGCAGTTACCCTTGGTTAGCGGGGGCTAGCACAGATACGCAGTATTTT